This T cell receptor beta chain was found in a study of T-cell reconstitution after alpha-beta-depleted transplantation in children. V shed 5 bases, J shed 4 bases, and the junction held 3 bases outside the gene matches. The CDR3 covers 14 residues. A TCRbeta library incorporating unique molecular identifiers was prepared. Each CDR3 protein gets one entry after TCRdb re-called the PCR reads with MiXCR. The table records 200,000 to 250,000 distinct CDR3 sequences, roughly a tenth of them present only once. The sequenced sample was PBMCs from the stem cell graft donor, obtained from the stem cell graft. The V gene is TRBV12-3 or TRBV12-4, the J gene TRBJ1-5; 9 nucleotides match TRBD1. The receptor's source is a human donor who donated a stem cell graft to a child with acute lymphoblastic leukemia. The CDR3 DNA follows: TGTGCCAGCAGTACGGGGACAGGGAATCAGCCCCAGCATTTT. It translates to CASSTGTGNQPQHF.